This TCR beta chain originates from a study of CD8+ T cells in alopecia areata. General study results and limits: Possibly because of HLA-related factors, TCR sharing was less clear across patients than in mice. Clonality in the scalp and expanded CD8+ clones ranked among the top 100 were significantly decreased by tofacitinib.

TCR sequencing used cDNA made by reverse transcription of extracted RNA. Assay used: immunoSEQ multiplex PCR; TCRdb lists only in-frame clones, some missing. This table holds more than 140,000 clones, approximately 86% found once. Concerning this clone: No antigen is known for it.

V was clipped by 3 bases and J by 9 bases, with 12 bases between them. This CDR3 has 13 amino acids. CDR1 and CDR2 from the germline V gene are LGHNA and YNFKEQ. The treatment: oral pan-JAK inhibitor, 5-10 mg twice daily. PBMCs, the starting material, were the source of sorted CD4+ and CD8+ T cells. This TCR derives from a human donor with alopecia areata. The V call is TRBV4-2, the J call TRBJ2-1; possibly TRBD2 for D (6 bases). The sample consisted of CD8+ T cells sorted from blood, taken at week 4, from a patient treated with tofacitinib. The CDR3 bases are TGTGCCAGCAGCCAGACTAGTACTAGTGAGCAGTTCTTC. Its protein product is CASSQTSTSEQFF.